The following is a T cell receptor (beta chain) sequence with its context. The CDR3 runs 13 residues. Trimming removed 6 bases at V and 6 bases at J, with 15 bases between. From germline, CDR1 is MNHEY and CDR2 SVGAGI. This specimen belongs to a study of blood T cell repertoires in COVID-19. TCRdb's copy holds only in-frame clones and misses some; the assay was immunoSEQ multiplex PCR. The sample consists of about 270,000 clones, roughly 85% of them appearing once. The V and J genes are TRBV6-5 and TRBJ2-7; weak D call: TRBD1 (6 bases). Sequences were obtained from PBMCs or T cells enriched from blood (not recorded which). This TCR was recovered from a woman aged 50 to 65 with acute COVID-19. This chain's CDR3 is CASRKGQLPEQYF. The DNA for the CDR3 is TGTGCCAGCAGGAAAGGACAGCTCCCCGAGCAGTACTTC.